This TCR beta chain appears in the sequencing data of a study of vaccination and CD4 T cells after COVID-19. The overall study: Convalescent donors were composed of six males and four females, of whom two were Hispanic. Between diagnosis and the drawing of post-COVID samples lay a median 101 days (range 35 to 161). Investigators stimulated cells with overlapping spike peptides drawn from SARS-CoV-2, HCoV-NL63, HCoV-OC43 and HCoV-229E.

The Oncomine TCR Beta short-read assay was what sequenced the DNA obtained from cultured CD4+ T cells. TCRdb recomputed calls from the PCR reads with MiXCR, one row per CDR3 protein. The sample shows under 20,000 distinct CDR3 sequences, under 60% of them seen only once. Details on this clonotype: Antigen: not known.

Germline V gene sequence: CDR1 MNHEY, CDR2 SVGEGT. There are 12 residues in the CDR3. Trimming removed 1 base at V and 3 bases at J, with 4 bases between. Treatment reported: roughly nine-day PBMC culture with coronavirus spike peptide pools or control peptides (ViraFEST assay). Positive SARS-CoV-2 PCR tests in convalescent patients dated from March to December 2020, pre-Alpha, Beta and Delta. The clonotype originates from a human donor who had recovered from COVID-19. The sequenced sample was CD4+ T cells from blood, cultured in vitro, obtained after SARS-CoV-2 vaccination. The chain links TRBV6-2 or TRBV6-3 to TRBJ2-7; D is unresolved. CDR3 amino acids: CASSYFDYEQYF. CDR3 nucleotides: TGTGCCAGCAGTTACTTTGACTACGAGCAGTACTTC.